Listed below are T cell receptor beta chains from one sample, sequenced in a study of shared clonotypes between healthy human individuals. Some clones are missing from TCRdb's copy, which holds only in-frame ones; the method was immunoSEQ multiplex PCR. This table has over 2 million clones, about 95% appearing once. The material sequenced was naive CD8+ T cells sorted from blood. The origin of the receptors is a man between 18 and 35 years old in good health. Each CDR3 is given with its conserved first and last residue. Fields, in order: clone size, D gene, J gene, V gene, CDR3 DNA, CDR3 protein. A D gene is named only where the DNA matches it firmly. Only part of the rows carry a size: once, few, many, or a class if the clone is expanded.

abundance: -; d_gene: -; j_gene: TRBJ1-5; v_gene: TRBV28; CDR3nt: TGTGCCAGCAGTTTAGCCGGCAATCAGCCCCAGCATTTT; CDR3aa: CASSLAGNQPQHF
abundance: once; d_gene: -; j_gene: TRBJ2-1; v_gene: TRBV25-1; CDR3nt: TGTGCCAGCAGTGAAAAGGGACCCATATACAATGAGCAGTTCTTC; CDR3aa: CASSEKGPIYNEQFF
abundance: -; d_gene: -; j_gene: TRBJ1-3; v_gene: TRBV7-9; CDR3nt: TGTGCCAGCAGCGATCATGGAAACACCATATATTTT; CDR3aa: CASSDHGNTIYF
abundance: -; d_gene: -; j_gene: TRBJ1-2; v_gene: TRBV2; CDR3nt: TGTGCCAGCAGTGGACGAGAGACAGGAGCCCAGCTATATGGCTACACCTTC; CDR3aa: CASSGRETGAQLYGYTF
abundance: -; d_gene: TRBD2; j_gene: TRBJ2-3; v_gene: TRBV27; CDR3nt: TGTGCCAGCAGTGACGGGACTAGAGGCACAGATACGCAGTATTTT; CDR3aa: CASSDGTRGTDTQYF
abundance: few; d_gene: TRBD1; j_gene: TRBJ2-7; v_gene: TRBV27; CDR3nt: TGTGCCAGCAGTTTTACAGGGGGCTACGAGCAGTACTTC; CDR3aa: CASSFTGGYEQYF
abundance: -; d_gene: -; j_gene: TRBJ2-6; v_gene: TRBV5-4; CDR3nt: TGTGCCAGCAGCTTGGAGTCCGGCGGGGCCAACGTCCTGACTTTC; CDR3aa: CASSLESGGANVLTF
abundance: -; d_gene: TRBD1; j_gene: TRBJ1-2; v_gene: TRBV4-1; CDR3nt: TGCGCCAGCAGCCAAGGGGGGACAGGGGACTATGGCTACACCTTC; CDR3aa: CASSQGGTGDYGYTF
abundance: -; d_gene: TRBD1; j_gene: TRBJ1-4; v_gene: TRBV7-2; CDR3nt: TGTGCCAGCAGCGCTGGACAGGCTGGTGAAAAACTGTTTTTT; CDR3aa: CASSAGQAGEKLFF
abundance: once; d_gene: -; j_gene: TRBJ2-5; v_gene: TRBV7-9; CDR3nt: TGTGCCAGCAGCCCGGAACAGGGCAACCAAGAGACCCAGTACTTC; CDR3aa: CASSPEQGNQETQYF
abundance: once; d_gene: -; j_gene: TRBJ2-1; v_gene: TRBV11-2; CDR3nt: TGTGCCAGCAGCTTAGTTCCGGGAGCGGCGAATGAGCAGTTCTTC; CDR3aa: CASSLVPGAANEQFF
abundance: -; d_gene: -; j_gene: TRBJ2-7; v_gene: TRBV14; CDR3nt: TGTGCCAGCAGCCAAGGACAGATTCACTACGAGCAGTACTTC; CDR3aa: CASSQGQIHYEQYF
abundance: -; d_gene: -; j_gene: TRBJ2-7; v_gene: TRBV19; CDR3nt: TGTGCCAGTAGTACCGACAGAAATGCCTACGAGCAGTACTTC; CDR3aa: CASSTDRNAYEQYF
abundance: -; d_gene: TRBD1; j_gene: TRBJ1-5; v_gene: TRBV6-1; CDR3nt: TGTGCCAGCGGACGAACAGGGGAGCAGCCCCAGCATTTT; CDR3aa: CASGRTGEQPQHF
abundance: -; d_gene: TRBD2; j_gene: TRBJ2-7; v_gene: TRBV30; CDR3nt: TGTGCCTGGAGTTCCCATAGCGGGAGTTACGAGCAGTACTTC; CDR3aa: CAWSSHSGSYEQYF
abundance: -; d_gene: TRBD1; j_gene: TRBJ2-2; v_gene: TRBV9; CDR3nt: TGTGCCAGCAGCTCGGGACAGGGTTGGACCGGGGAGCTGTTTTTT; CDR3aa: CASSSGQGWTGELFF
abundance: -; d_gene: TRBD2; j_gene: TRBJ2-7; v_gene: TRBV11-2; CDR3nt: TGTGCCAGCAGCTTAGAAGCGGGGTCAACCTACGAGCAGTACTTC; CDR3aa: CASSLEAGSTYEQYF
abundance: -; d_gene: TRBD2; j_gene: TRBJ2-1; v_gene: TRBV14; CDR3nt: TGTGCCAGCAGCCAATTAGCGGGAGCCCTCTGGAATGAGCAGTTCTTC; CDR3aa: CASSQLAGALWNEQFF
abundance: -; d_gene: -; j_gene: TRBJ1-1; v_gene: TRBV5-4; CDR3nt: TGTGCCAGCAGCTGGGACGTGAACACTGAAGCTTTCTTT; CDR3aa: CASSWDVNTEAFF
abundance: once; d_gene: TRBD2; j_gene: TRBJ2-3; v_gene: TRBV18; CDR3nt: TGTGCCAGCTCACTAGCGGGGAGCACAGATACGCAGTATTTT; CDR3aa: CASSLAGSTDTQYF
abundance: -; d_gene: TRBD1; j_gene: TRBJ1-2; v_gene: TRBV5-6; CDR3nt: TGTGCCAGCAGCTTTACAGGGGGCAAGGACGGCTACACCTTC; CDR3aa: CASSFTGGKDGYTF
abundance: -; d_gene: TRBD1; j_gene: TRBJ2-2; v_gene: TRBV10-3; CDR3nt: TGTGCCATCAATTCGCCAGGGGGAACCGGGGAGCTGTTTTTT; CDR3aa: CAINSPGGTGELFF
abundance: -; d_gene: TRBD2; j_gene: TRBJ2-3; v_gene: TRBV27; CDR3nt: TGTGCCAGCAGTACGCTAGCGGGGGTCACAGATACGCAGTATTTT; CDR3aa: CASSTLAGVTDTQYF